This record looks at one TCR beta chain sequence and its context. What it recognizes is unknown. These data come from a study of tumor-infiltrating lymphocytes in primary liver carcinoma. The study's findings and limits: About 7-25% of top clones, no more, were shared by all five regions. Compared with blood, tumor repertoires held significantly more in their top 250 clones.

With a constant-region primer, TCR beta cDNA was made from 500 ng of total RNA. Generation of the TCR beta libraries relied on three nested multiplex PCR rounds using slightly modified ARM-PCR. TRBV1-TRBV30 forward primers paired with a C-beta reverse primer drove the first two PCR rounds, 10 cycles each. Using its own MiXCR run on the multiplex PCR reads, TCRdb lists one record per CDR3 protein. The sample lists fewer than 110,000 distinct CDR3 sequences, around two thirds occurring once. The V and J ends lost 3 bases and 2 bases respectively, with 10 bases between them. This CDR3 region has 15 residues. The germline V gene encodes CDR1 SEHNR and CDR2 FQNEAQ (reference sequence). Co-extracting RNA and DNA was done with roughly 17-34 mg of unsorted bulk tissue as input. Surgeons resected the patients' primary liver carcinomas.

The receptor comes from a woman aged 55-75 years with primary liver carcinoma and hepatitis B virus infection. Sample: liver tumor tissue from sampling region 2. Subset here: tumor region T2, inferior pole. This chain joins TRBV7-9 and TRBJ1-4; D possibly corresponds to TRBD1 (6 bases). CDR3 sequence reads: CASSFRGGTNEKLFF. In DNA, the CDR3 is TGTGCCAGCAGCTTTAGGGGGGGCACTAATGAAAAACTGTTTTTT.